The 3 T cell receptor beta chains below all came from one sample that was sequenced in a study of T cells in Graves' hyperthyroidism and ophthalmopathy. Amplified regions were TCR beta CDR3 sequences from RNA transcripts. During a first-round RT-PCR of the TCR CDR3, the HTBI primer set was used. Each CDR3 protein is one row after TCRdb ran MiXCR on the multiplex PCR reads. Of about 360,000 distinct CDR3 sequences in the sample, approximately 20% were seen once. Sequenced: blood. These receptors originate from a young woman with Graves' hyperthyroidism.

This clonotype showed up many times. This sequence joins TRBV15 and TRBJ2-4, with D tentatively TRBD2 (7 bases). The CDR3 has 14 residues. Trimming cost V 6 bases and J 5 bases, with 14 bases left between them. The germline V gene encodes CDR1 LNHNV and CDR2 YYDKDF (reference sequence). This CDR3 is CATRDGGRENIQYF. The CDR3 DNA reads as TGTGCCACCAGAGACGGGGGGCGGGAAAACATTCAGTACTTC.

This clonotype was recorded many times. The chain couples TRBV6-2 or TRBV6-3 to TRBJ1-2; 7 positions agree with TRBD1. The CDR3 extends over 18 amino acids. The germline V gene has CDR1 MNHEY and CDR2 SVGEGT. V lost 4 bases and J lost 0; bases outside the gene matches: 14. This CDR3 is CASSSPGDSTLANYGYTF. In DNA, the CDR3 is TGTGCCAGCAGTTCTCCCGGGGACAGTACTTTAGCTAACTATGGCTACACCTTC.

This clonotype showed up just once. A much larger clone sits a single nucleotide away, making a read error possible. Written as DNA, the CDR3 is TGTGCCATCAGCGCATCAAACTGGGATACGCAGTATTTT. Its protein is CAISASNWDTQYF. The chain links TRBV7-2 to TRBJ2-3, with D unclear. The CDR3 covers 13 residues. Germline V gene lookup returns CDR1 SGHTA and CDR2 FQGNSA.